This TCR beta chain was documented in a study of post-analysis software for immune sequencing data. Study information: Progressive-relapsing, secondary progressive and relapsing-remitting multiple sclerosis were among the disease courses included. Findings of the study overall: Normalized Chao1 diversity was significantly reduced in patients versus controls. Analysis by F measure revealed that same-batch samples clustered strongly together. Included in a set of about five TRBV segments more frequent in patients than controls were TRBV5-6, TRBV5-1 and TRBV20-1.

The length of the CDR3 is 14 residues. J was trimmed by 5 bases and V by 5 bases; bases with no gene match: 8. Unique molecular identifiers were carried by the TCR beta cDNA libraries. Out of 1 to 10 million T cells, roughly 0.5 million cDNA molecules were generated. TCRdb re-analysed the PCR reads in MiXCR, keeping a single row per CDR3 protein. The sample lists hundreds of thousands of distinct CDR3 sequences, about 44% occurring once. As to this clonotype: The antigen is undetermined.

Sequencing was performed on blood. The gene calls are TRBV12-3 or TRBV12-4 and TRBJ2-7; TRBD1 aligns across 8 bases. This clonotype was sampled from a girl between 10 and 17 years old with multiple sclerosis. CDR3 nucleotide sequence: TGTGCCAGCAGTCTCGACAGGGGCGTCGACGAGCAGTACTTC. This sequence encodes CASSLDRGVDEQYF.